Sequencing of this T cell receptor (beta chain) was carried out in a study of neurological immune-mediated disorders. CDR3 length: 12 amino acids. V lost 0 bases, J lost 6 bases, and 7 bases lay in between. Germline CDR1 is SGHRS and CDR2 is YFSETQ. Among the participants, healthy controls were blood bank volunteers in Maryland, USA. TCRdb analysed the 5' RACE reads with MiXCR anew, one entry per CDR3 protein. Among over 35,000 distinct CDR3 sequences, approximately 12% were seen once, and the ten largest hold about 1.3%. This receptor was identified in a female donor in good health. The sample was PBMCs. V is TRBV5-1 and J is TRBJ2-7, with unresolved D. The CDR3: CASSLEEREQYF. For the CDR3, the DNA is TGCGCCAGCAGCTTGGAAGAGCGCGAGCAGTACTTC.